This T cell receptor (beta chain) was sequenced in a study of CD8+CD57+ T cells in acquired aplastic anemia. Across the study: Across the sorted CD4+ and CD8+ cells, DNA amounts averaged 3.2 ug.

Germline lookup yields CDR1 SGHRS and CDR2 YFSETQ. The CDR3 runs to 16 residues. Genomic DNA constituted the template upon which TCR beta VDJ and CDR3 profiling was performed. In TCRdb, the reads were re-called with MiXCR into one record per CDR3 protein. This table holds a few hundred thousand distinct CDR3 sequences, 55% to 65% found once. Findings and limits, study-wide: Overlapping CD8+ CDR3 repertoires of patients and controls contained approximately 28 shared sequences. Patients and controls had CD8+ Simpson's diversity values that were not significantly distinct.

Details on this clonotype: Its antigen remains unknown. Germline and junction disagree at one end, which may indicate a read error.

The sample consisted of sorted CD4+, CD8+, or CD8+CD57+ T cells (not recorded which) from PBMCs. The rearrangement joins TRBV5-1 to TRBJ2-7, with TRBD1 matching over 9 bases. The origin of this receptor is a human donor with severe aplastic anemia or a healthy control (not recorded which). The CDR3 nucleotides are TGCGCCGGCAGCTTCGGGGACAGGGACAAAGTCTACGAGCAGTACTTC. Encoded protein: CAGSFGDRDKVYEQYF.